The clone carrying this T cell receptor (beta chain) was observed at least ten times. Its antigen is unidentified. Library construction for TCR beta used iRepertoire HTBI primers and Arm-PCR of CDR3 regions. Using its own MiXCR run on the multiplex PCR reads, TCRdb lists one record per CDR3 protein. The data show 410,000 or so distinct CDR3 sequences, 15% seen once. Stated time point: newly diagnosed GD, antithyroid drugs for less than 3 months. The TCR library was prepared using RNA isolated from PBMCs. In Xi'an, China, an endocrinology department was the source of patients. This entry comes from a study of regulatory T cells in long-lasting Graves disease. Study summary: Graves' patients with a new diagnosis had received antithyroid drugs under 3 months. Overall study findings and caveats: Persistent Graves' patients showed less TCR diversity than newly diagnosed patients showed.

This CDR3 has 17 amino acids. The V segment lost 1 base and the J segment 1 base; nucleotides outside the gene matches: 8. CDR1 KGHSH and CDR2 LQKENI come from the germline V gene. This sample was shared with a second study, whose subject was T cells in Graves' hyperthyroidism and ophthalmopathy.

Sequencing was performed on peripheral blood mononuclear cells (PBMCs), taken at new diagnosis, from a patient treated with antithyroid drugs. The TCR originated in a woman aged 30 to 39 with Graves disease. The chain carries TRBV18 and TRBJ1-1, with 8 positions matching TRBD1. The CDR3 DNA reads as TGTGCCAGCTCACCACTCAACAACGGACAGGGGAACACTGAAGCTTTCTTT. Amino acids: CASSPLNNGQGNTEAFF.